One T cell receptor (beta chain) is described in this entry. The antigen is not known. This entry comes from a study of OX40 agonist ivuxolimab in advanced cancers. Study-level points and caveats: With doses of 0.1-3.0 mg/kg, partial responders showed among the lowest clonal expansion.

The CDR3 totals 12 residues. Trimming took 1 base from V and 7 from J, leaving 5 bases between them. Germline values: CDR1 SGHVS, CDR2 FQNEAQ. Sequencing was performed with immunoSEQ multiplex PCR; in TCRdb, only in-frame clones are kept and a portion is missing. The sample contains 35,000 to 45,000 clones, around 93% of which appear only once. The starting material was CD4+ or CD8+ T cells sorted from blood, obtained in a trial of the OX40 agonist ivuxolimab. This TCR was sampled from an adult with an advanced solid tumor such as melanoma, head and neck, liver or kidney cancer. The V call is TRBV7-8, the J call TRBJ1-5; D not resolved. This CDR3 reads CASSLVLQPQHF. CDR3 in DNA: TGTGCCAGCAGCTTAGTTTTGCAGCCCCAGCATTTT.